This T cell receptor beta chain was sequenced for a study of T cell responses to AZD1222 COVID-19 vaccine. Overall study findings and caveats: Spike-specific TCRs gained breadth and depth after people received two AZD1222 doses. Clonal diversity may have been underestimated in mostly white British donors.

A remark on this clone: The antigen remains unidentified.

Sequencing was performed with immunoSEQ multiplex PCR; in TCRdb, only in-frame clones are kept and a portion is missing. This repertoire shows about 140,000 clones, about 92% found once; its top ten account for 3.6%. Germline lookup yields CDR1 MRHNA and CDR2 SNTAGT. CDR3 length equals 16 residues. The V and J ends lost 0 bases and 1 base respectively, with 9 bases between them. Here the sequenced sample was peripheral blood, taken 28 days after the second AZD1222 dose. This TCR was sampled from an adult who received the AZD1222 COVID-19 vaccine. This chain joins TRBV6-4 and TRBJ2-2; a weak D match, TRBD1 (5 bases). The chain's CDR3 is CASSDSDRENTGELFF. DNA of the CDR3: TGTGCCAGCAGTGACTCTGACAGAGAGAACACCGGGGAGCTGTTTTTT.